This T cell receptor (beta chain) was sequenced during a study of CD4+ T cells in melanoma. General study results and limits: CD8+ T cell, macrophage and B cell function reportedly correlated with neoantigen-specific CD4+ T cells.

Germline assignment: CDR1 SGHTS and CDR2 YDEGEE. This CDR3 has 17 amino acids. Trimming removed 0 bases at V and 6 bases at J, with 16 bases between. The protocol was immunoSEQ multiplex PCR, while the TCRdb copy is restricted to in-frame clones and leaves out a portion. The table shows 15,000 to 20,000 clones, with 81% occurring only once. Of note for this clone: What it recognizes is unknown.

What was sequenced was cells from a culture (not recorded whether cultured in vitro). V gene TRBV5-8 combines with J gene TRBJ1-6; D not certain. This TCR was recovered from a human donor with melanoma. CDR3 in amino acids: CASSLGGFRRANSPLHF. For the CDR3, the DNA is TGTGCCAGCAGCTTGGGTGGTTTCAGACGCGCTAATTCACCCCTCCACTTT.